The clone carrying this TCR beta chain was detected a few times. The antigen is undetermined. The germline V gene has CDR1 SEHNR and CDR2 FQNEAQ (reference sequence). The CDR3 has 15 amino acids. Trimming removed 1 base from V and 2 bases from J, with 10 bases in between. TCRdb independently ran MiXCR on the reads; one entry per CDR3 protein. Of hundreds of thousands of distinct CDR3 sequences listed, approximately 32% are singletons. This specimen comes from a study of T cell repertoires in cytomegalovirus infection. About the study: Well-studied HLA-B-restricted epitopes and recently identified HLA-C-restricted epitopes of CMV were both used in the study. A matching HLA type, together with CMV infection, was signaled by public TCR beta signatures. General observations from the study: Summed public TCR beta family frequency identified CMV carriers bearing the relevant HLA. Predominance within the ex vivo response was attributable to HLA-C-restricted CMV-specific TCR beta clonotypes.

This TCR was sampled from a human donor in good health (CMV status not recorded). Some clones in this sample may be carry-over from other donors' samples. Specimen: cultured CD8+ T cells from PBMCs, collected from culture after CMV antigen stimulation. The rearrangement links TRBV7-9 to TRBJ2-3; D gene uncertain. The DNA for the CDR3 is TGTGCCAGCAGCTTAGTAGTCCGAACCACAGATACGCAGTATTTT. Residues: CASSLVVRTTDTQYF. Full variable domain (rest looked up from reference TRBV7-9 and TRBJ2-3): DTGVSQNPRHKITKRGQNVTFRCDPISEHNRLYWYRQTLGQGPEFLTYFQNEAQLEKSRLLSDRFSAERPKGSFSTLEIQRTEQGDSAMYLCASSLVVRTTDTQYFGPGTRLTVL.